This T cell receptor (beta chain) was sequenced in a study of shared clonotypes between healthy human individuals. Overall study findings and caveats: The sharing of about 5% of naive CD4 clonotypes was seen across a handful of donors. Non-shared clonotypes had lower generation probabilities than clonotypes shared by all four sorted-subset donors.

Losses at the gene ends were 7 bases for V and 9 bases for J; bases not matched to a gene: 16. The CDR3 consists of 17 residues. Germline CDR1 reads MDHEN; CDR2 reads SYDVKM. A word on this clone: The antigen is undetermined.

Assay: immunoSEQ multiplex PCR; the TCRdb copy retains only in-frame clones and omits some. The repertoire includes about 1 million clones, 75% of them detected once, and about 1.5% sits in the top ten. The TCR sequence derives from a young man in good health. The chain joins TRBV28 to TRBJ1-6, with 9 bases that match TRBD1. The source material was memory CD4+ T cells sorted from blood. Subset indicated: CD45RA-negative fraction. CDR3 coding DNA: TGTGCCAGCACCCAGTTTCGAAGTGGACAGGGGAGTTCACCCCTCCACTTT. This translates into CASTQFRSGQGSSPLHF.